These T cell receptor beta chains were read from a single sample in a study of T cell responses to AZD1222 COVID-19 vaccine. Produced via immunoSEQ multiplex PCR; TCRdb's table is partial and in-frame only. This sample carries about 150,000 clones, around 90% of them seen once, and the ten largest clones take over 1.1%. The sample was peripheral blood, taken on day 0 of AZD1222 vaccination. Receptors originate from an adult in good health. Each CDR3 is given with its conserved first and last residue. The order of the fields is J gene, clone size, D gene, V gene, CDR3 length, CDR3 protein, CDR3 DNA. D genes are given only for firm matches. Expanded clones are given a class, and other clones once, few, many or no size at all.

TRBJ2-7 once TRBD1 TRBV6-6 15 CASIAGQGYTYEQYF TGTGCCAGCATTGCAGGACAGGGGTATACCTACGAGCAGTACTTC
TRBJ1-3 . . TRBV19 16 CASRDRDTNSGNTIYF TGTGCCAGTAGGGATCGGGACACCAACTCTGGAAACACCATATATTTT
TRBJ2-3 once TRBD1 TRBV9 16 CASSVGGQGGLDTQYF TGTGCCAGCAGCGTAGGGGGACAGGGAGGTCTAGATACGCAGTATTTT
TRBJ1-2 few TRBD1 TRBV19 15 CASSMSPDRVGGYTF TGTGCCAGTAGTATGTCCCCGGACAGGGTAGGCGGCTACACCTTC
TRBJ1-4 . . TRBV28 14 CASSFSTTNEKLFF TGTGCCAGCAGTTTCTCAACAACTAATGAAAAACTGTTTTTT
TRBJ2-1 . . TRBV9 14 CASSASMILDEQFF TGTGCCAGCAGCGCAAGCATGATATTGGATGAGCAGTTCTTC
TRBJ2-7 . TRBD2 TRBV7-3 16 CASSLGAGAALYEQYF TGTGCCAGCAGCTTGGGAGCGGGGGCAGCCCTCTACGAGCAGTACTTC
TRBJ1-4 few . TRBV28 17 CASSKDGPFKTNEKLFF TGTGCCAGCAGCAAAGATGGGCCTTTTAAAACTAATGAAAAACTGTTTTTT
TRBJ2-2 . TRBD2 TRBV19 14 CASSGLAGTSELFF TGTGCCAGTAGCGGACTAGCGGGAACCTCTGAGCTGTTTTTT
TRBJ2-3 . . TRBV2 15 CASSPWDTSTDTQYF TGTGCCAGCAGTCCTTGGGACACGAGCACAGATACGCAGTATTTT
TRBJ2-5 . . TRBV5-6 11 CASSLGRGQYF TGTGCCAGCAGCCTTGGACGGGGCCAGTACTTC
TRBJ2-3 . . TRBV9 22 CASSVGFARGFSMLTSTDTQYF TGTGCCAGCAGCGTAGGGTTTGCCAGGGGCTTCTCGATGCTGACTAGCACAGATACGCAGTATTTT
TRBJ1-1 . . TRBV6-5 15 CASTKPGNMNTEAFF TGTGCCAGTACCAAACCCGGCAACATGAACACTGAAGCTTTCTTT
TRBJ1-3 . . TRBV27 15 CASSLAGYSGNTIYF TGTGCCAGCAGTTTAGCAGGGTACTCTGGAAACACCATATATTTT
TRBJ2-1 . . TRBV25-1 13 CASIRRGTDEQFF TGTGCCAGCATTAGAAGGGGGACCGATGAGCAGTTCTTC
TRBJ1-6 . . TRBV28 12 CASSLKVPPLHF TGTGCCAGCAGTTTAAAGGTCCCACCCCTCCACTTT
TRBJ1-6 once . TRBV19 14 CASSITGYNSPLHF TGTGCCAGTAGTATAACGGGATATAATTCACCCCTCCACTTT
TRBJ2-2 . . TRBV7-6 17 CASSLVGWGLNTGELFF TGTGCCAGCAGCTTAGTCGGGTGGGGTCTGAACACCGGGGAGCTGTTTTTT
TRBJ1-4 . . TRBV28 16 CASSQTSSGRNEKLFF TGTGCCAGCAGTCAGACCTCATCGGGACGAAATGAAAAACTGTTTTTT
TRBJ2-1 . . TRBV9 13 CASSATRGSEQFF TGTGCCAGCAGCGCCACGAGGGGGTCTGAGCAGTTCTTC
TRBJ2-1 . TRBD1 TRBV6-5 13 CASTGTGLNEQFF TGTGCCAGCACGGGGACAGGGCTCAATGAGCAGTTCTTC
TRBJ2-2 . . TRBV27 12 CASSRVAGELFF TGTGCCAGCTCAAGAGTAGCCGGGGAGCTGTTTTTT
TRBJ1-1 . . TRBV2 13 CASRETPMGRAFF TGTGCCAGCAGGGAAACCCCGATGGGTAGAGCTTTCTTT
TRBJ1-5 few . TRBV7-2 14 CASSLSGRDQPQHF TGTGCCAGCAGCTTGTCAGGGAGGGATCAGCCCCAGCATTTT
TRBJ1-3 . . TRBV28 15 CASSLGGPSGNTIYF TGTGCCAGCAGTTTAGGGGGGCCCTCTGGAAACACCATATATTTT
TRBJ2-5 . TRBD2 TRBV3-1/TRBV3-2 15 CASSQDRLAGKTQYF TGTGCCAGCAGCCAAGATAGGCTAGCGGGGAAGACCCAGTACTTC
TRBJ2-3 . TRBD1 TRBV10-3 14 CAISLDRATDTQYF TGTGCCATCAGCCTGGACAGGGCCACAGATACGCAGTATTTT
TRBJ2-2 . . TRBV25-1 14 CASSRVTDTGELFF TGTGCCAGCAGTAGGGTTACCGACACCGGGGAGCTGTTTTTT
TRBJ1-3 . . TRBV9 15 CASSVDVEPGNTIYF TGTGCCAGCAGCGTAGATGTGGAACCTGGAAACACCATATATTTT
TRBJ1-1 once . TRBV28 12 CASSAAAGEAFF TGTGCCAGCAGTGCCGCAGCCGGGGAAGCTTTCTTT
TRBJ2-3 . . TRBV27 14 CASSLSRGRDTQYF TGTGCCAGCAGTTTAAGCAGGGGTCGGGATACGCAGTATTTT
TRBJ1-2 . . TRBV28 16 CASSFRTGGSGYGYTF TGTGCCAGCAGTTTCCGCACCGGGGGGAGCGGGTATGGCTACACCTTC
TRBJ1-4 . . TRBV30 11 CAWGQSEKLFF TGTGCCTGGGGACAGAGCGAAAAACTGTTTTTT
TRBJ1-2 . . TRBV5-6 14 CASSVGPLFYGYTF TGTGCCAGCAGCGTGGGACCCCTCTTCTATGGCTACACCTTC
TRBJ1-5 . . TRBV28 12 CASTSGGAPQHF TGTGCCAGCACATCTGGGGGAGCGCCCCAGCATTTT
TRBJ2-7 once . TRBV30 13 CAWSQGRSYEQYF TGTGCCTGGAGTCAGGGACGGAGCTACGAGCAGTACTTC
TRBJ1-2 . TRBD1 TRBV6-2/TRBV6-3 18 CASSPDRGKAFTAYGYTF TGTGCCAGCAGTCCCGACAGGGGGAAGGCCTTTACTGCCTATGGCTACACCTTC
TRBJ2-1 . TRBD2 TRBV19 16 CASSIPRTSGRREQFF TGTGCCAGTAGTATCCCCCGGACTAGCGGGAGAAGGGAGCAGTTCTTC